This TCR beta chain comes out of a study of cytomegalovirus exposure and HLA in healthy donors. The study ran its PCR with 60 Vbeta and 13 Jbeta primers. Method: immunoSEQ multiplex PCR; TCRdb's copy keeps in-frame clones and lacks some. Found here are some 150,000 clones, 70% to 85% of them singletons; the top ten hold 1.5% to 2.5%. V gave up 2 bases and J gave up 7 bases, with 11 bases separating them. The CDR3 covers 14 residues. Germline CDR1 and CDR2: SGHTA and FQGTGA. The chain has TRBV7-3 and TRBJ1-4; D gene uncertain. The sequence came from a woman in her forties in good health and CMV-seronegative. The source material was PBMCs. CDR3 bases: TGTGCCAGCAGCTTAGCGCGGGAGGGTGAAAAACTGTTTTTT. Its protein is CASSLAREGEKLFF.